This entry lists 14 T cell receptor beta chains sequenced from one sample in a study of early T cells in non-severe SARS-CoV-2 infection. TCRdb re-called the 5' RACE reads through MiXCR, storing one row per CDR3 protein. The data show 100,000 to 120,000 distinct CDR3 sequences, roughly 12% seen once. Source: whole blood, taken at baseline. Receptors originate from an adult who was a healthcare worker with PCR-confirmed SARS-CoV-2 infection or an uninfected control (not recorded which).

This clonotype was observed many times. CDR3: CSVKRTGVYQETQYF. CDR3 DNA sequence: TGCAGCGTTAAAAGGACAGGGGTGTACCAAGAGACCCAGTACTTC. V gene TRBV29-1 combines with J gene TRBJ2-5; 9 bases agree with TRBD1. The V and J ends lost 5 bases and 0 bases, in that order; junction bases with no gene match: 7. The CDR3 is 15 amino acids. CDR1 is SQVTM, CDR2 ANQGSEA, per germline.

DNA of the CDR3: TGTGCCAGCAGTTACGACCCCCTGGGAGGCGCATCACCCCTCCACTTT. The encoded protein is CASSYDPLGGASPLHF. The V gene is TRBV6-5, the J gene TRBJ1-6; D gene unclear. Trimming left V 2 bases short and J 10 bases short, with 18 bases between. The CDR3 is 16 amino acids. Germline values: CDR1 MNHEY, CDR2 SVGAGI.

CDR3 sequence (DNA): TGTGCCATTTGTAAACTTAATAGCCCCCGGGGGGGGCTTACCAAAAACATTCAGTACTTC. It encodes CAICKLNSPRGGLTKNIQYF. The chain has TRBV28 and TRBJ2-4; 8 bases fit TRBD2. The CDR3 loop spans 20 amino acids. CDR1 and CDR2 (germline): MDHEN, SYDVKM. V lost 10 bases, J lost 2 bases, and 25 bases stayed unmatched.

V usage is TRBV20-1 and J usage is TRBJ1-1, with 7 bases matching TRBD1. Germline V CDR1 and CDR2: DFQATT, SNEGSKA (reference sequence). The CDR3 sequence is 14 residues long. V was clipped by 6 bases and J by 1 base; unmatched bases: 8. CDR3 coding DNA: TGCAGTGCCTCGGACAGGAGGGAGAACACTGAAGCTTTCTTT. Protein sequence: CSASDRRENTEAFF.

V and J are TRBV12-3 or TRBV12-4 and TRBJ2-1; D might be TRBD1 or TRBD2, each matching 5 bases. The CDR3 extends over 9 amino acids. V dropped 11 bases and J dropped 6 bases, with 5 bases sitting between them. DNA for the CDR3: TGTGCCGGGGGCAATGAGCAGTTCTTC. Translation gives CAGGNEQFF.

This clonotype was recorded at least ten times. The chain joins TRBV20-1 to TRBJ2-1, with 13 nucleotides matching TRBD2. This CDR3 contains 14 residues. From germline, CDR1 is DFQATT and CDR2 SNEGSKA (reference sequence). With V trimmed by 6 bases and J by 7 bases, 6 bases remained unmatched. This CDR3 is CSARTSGSYNEQFF. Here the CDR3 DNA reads TGCAGTGCAAGGACTAGCGGGAGTTATAATGAGCAGTTCTTC.

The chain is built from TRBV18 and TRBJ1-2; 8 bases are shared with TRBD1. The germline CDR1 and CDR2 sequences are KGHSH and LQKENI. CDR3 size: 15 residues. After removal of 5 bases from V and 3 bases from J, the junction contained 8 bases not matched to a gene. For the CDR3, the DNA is TGTGCCAGCTCATTTCAGACAGGGGCGGACTATGGCTACACCTTC. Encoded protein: CASSFQTGADYGYTF.

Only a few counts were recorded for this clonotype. CDR3 bases: TGTGCCAGCAGTCTGGACGGGTTTCGAGAGACCCAGTACTTC. The encoded protein is CASSLDGFRETQYF. The chain has TRBV12-3 or TRBV12-4 and TRBJ2-5; D gene unclear. The CDR3 is 14 residues long. Trimming shortened V by 5 bases and J by 4 bases, and 14 bases separated the two germline ends.

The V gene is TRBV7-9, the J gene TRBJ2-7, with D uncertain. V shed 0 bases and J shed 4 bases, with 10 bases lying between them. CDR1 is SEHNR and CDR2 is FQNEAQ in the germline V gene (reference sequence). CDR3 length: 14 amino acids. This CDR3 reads CASSLAQDPYEQYF. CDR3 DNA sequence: TGTGCCAGCAGCTTAGCCCAGGACCCGTACGAGCAGTACTTC.

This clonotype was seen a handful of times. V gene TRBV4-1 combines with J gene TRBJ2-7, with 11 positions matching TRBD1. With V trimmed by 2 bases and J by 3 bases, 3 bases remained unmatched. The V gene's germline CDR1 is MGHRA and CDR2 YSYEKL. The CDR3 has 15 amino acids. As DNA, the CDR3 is TGCGCCAGCAGCCAATCGGGGACAGGGGGCTACGAGCAGTACTTC. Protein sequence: CASSQSGTGGYEQYF.

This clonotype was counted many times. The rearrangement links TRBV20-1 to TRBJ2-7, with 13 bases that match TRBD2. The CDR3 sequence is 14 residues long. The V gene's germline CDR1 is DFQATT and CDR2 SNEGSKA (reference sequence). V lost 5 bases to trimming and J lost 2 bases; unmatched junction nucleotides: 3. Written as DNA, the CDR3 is TGCAGTGCTGTTACTAGCGGGGGGGCCTACGAGCAGTACTTC. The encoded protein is CSAVTSGGAYEQYF.

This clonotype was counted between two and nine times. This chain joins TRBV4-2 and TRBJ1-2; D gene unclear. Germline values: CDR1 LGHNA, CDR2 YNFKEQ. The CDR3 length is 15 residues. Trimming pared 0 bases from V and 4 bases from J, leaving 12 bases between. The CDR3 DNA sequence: TGTGCCAGCAGCCAAGATCTTAGAGGCCTCTATGGCTACACCTTC. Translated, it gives CASSQDLRGLYGYTF.

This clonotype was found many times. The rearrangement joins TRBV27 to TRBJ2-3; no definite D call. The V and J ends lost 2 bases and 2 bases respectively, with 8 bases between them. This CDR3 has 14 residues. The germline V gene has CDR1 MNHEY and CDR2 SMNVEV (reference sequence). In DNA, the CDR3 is TGTGCCAGCAGTTTACGCGCCTACACAGATACGCAGTATTTT. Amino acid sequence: CASSLRAYTDTQYF.

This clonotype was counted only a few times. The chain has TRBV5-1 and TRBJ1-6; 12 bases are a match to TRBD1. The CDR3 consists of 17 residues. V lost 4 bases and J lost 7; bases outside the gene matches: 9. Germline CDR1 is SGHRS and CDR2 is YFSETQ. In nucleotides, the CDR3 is TGCGCCAGCAGCGGGACAGGGGGCGCGCCGATGAATTCACCCCTCCACTTT. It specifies CASSGTGGAPMNSPLHF.